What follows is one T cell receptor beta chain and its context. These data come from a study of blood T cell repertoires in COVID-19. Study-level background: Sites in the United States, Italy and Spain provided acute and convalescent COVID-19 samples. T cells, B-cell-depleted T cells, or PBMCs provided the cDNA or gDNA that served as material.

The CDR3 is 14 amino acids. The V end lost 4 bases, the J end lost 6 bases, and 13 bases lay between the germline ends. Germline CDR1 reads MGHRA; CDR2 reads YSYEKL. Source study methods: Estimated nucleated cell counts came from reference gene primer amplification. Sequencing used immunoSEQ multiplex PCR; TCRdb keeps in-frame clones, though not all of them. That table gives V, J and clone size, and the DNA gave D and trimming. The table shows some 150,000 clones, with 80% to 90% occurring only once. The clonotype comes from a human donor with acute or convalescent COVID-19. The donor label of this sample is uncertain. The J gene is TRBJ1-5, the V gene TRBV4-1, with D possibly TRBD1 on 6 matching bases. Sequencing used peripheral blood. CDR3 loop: CASSLGGAGQPQHF. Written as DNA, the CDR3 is TGCGCCAGCAGCCTCGGGGGGGCCGGTCAGCCCCAGCATTTT.